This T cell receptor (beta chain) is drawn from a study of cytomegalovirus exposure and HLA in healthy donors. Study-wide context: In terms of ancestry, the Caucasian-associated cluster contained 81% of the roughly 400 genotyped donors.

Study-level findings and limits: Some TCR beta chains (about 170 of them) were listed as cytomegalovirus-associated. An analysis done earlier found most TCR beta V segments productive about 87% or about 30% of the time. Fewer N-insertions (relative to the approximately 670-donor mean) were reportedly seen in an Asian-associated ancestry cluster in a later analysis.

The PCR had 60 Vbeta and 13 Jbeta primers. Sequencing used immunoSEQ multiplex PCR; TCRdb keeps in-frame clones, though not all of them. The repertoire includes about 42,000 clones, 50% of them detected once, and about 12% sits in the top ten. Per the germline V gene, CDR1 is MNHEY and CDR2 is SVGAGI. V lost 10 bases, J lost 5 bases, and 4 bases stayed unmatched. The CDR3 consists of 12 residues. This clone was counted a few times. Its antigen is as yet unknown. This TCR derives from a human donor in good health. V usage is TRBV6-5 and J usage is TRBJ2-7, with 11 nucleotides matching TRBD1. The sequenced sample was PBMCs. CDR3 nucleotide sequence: TGTGCCACCTGGACAGGGGGCAACGAGCAGTACTTC. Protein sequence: CATWTGGNEQYF.